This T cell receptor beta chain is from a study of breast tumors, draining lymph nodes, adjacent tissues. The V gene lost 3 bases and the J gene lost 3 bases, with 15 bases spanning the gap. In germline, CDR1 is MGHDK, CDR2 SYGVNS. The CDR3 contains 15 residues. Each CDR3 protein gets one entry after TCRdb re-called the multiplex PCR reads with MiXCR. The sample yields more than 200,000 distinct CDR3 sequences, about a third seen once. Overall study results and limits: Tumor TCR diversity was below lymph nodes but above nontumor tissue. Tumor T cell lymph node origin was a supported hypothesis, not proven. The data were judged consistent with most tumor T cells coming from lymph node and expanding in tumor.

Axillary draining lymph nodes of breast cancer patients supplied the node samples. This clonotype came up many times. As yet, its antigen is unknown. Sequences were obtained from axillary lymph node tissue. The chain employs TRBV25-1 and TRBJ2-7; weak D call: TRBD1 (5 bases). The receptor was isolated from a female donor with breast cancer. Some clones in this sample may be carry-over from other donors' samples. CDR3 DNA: TGTGCCAGCAGTGACCCAGGGAAAGGTATCTACGAGCAGTACTTC. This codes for CASSDPGKGIYEQYF.